These 16 T cell receptor beta chains originate from one sample sequenced in a study of T cells in narcolepsy. TCRdb's copy holds only in-frame clones and misses some; the assay was immunoSEQ multiplex PCR. The data show nearly 35,000 clones, roughly four fifths seen once. Material: memory (CD45RA-) CD4+ T cells from blood. The receptors were sampled from a human donor in good health.

V usage is TRBV5-1 and J usage is TRBJ2-3; tentative D call: TRBD2 (5 bases). The CDR3 spans 14 residues. Deletions cut 4 bases from V and 0 bases from J, with 9 bases between. CDR1 is SGHRS, CDR2 YFSETQ, per germline. CDR3 nucleotides: TGCGCCAGCAGCCTGACGGGGAGCACAGATACGCAGTATTTT. Translated: CASSLTGSTDTQYF.

This chain links TRBV13 with TRBJ1-4; 7 nucleotides agree with TRBD1. This CDR3 has 16 residues. After removal of 5 bases from V and 0 bases from J, the junction contained 6 bases not matched to a gene. CDR1 is PRHDT and CDR2 is FYEKMQ in the germline V gene (reference sequence). The CDR3 DNA follows: TGTGCCAGCAGCAGGGGGACAGCTACAACTAATGAAAAACTGTTTTTT. The encoded protein is CASSRGTATTNEKLFF.

This clone is labeled medium-sized. The chain recombines TRBV19 with TRBJ1-2; possible D gene TRBD1, 6 bases. Trimming shortened V by 4 bases and J by 8 bases, and 17 bases separated the two germline ends. CDR3 length: 14 amino acids. Germline V lookup: CDR1 LNHDA, CDR2 SQIVND (reference sequence). Here the CDR3 reads CASSTPGVLWGYTF. CDR3 DNA sequence: TGTGCCAGTAGTACCCCAGGGGTGCTATGGGGCTACACCTTC. The full variable domain, completed using reference TRBV19 and TRBJ1-2, is DGGITQSPKYLFRKEGQNVTLSCEQNLNHDAMYWYRQDPGQGLRLIYYSQIVNDFQKGDIAEGYSVSREKKESFPLTVTSAQKNPTAFYLCASSTPGVLWGYTFGSGTRLTVV.

This chain uses TRBV30 with TRBJ2-3, with 13 bases matching TRBD2. CDR1 is GTSNPN, CDR2 SVGIG, per germline (reference sequence). The CDR3 is 14 amino acids. With 3 bases clipped from V and 4 bases from J, the junction kept 1 base outside the gene matches. The CDR3 nucleotides read TGTGCCTGGAGACTAGCGGGAGGGGCAGATACGCAGTATTTT. Encoded protein: CAWRLAGGADTQYF.

The chain employs TRBV5-1 and TRBJ2-3, with 8 bases lining up with TRBD1. The germline gives CDR1 SGHRS, CDR2 YFSETQ. The CDR3 is 17 residues long. The J segment lost 2 bases and the V segment lost 4 bases, leaving 12 bases of the junction unmatched. The CDR3 here is CASSVGRQGRPTDTQYF. DNA of the CDR3: TGCGCCAGCAGCGTAGGACGACAGGGGCGGCCCACAGATACGCAGTATTTT.

The CDR3: CAIRGQRGYGYTF. CDR3 bases: TGTGCCATCAGGGGACAGCGAGGTTATGGCTACACCTTC. The J gene is TRBJ1-2, the V gene TRBV10-3; 7 bases line up with TRBD1. The germline gives CDR1 ENHRY, CDR2 SYGVKD. The CDR3 loop spans 13 amino acids. The ends lost 6 bases at V and 5 bases at J; junction bases unmatched: 6.

CDR3 in amino acids: CASSSGQGETQYF. The CDR3 bases are TGCGCCAGCAGCTCTGGACAGGGCGAGACCCAGTACTTC. The chain employs TRBV5-1 and TRBJ2-5, with 8 bases aligning to TRBD1. V lost 3 bases and J lost 5; bases outside the gene matches: 3. The CDR3 consists of 13 residues. Germline V gene data show CDR1 as SGHRS and CDR2 as YFSETQ.

The genes are TRBV28 and TRBJ2-7, with a possible D match to TRBD2 (5 bases). CDR3 size: 14 residues. The germline V and J ends were trimmed by 5 bases and 3 bases, with 14 bases remaining between them. Germline values: CDR1 MDHEN, CDR2 SYDVKM. CDR3 amino acids: CASSAGVPVYEQYF. The CDR3 nucleotides read TGTGCCAGCAGTGCCGGGGTCCCTGTCTACGAGCAGTACTTC.

The chain recombines TRBV4-2 with TRBJ2-1; 11 nucleotides align to TRBD2. The CDR3 has 17 amino acids. Germline loops: CDR1 LGHNA, CDR2 YNFKEQ. Trimming cost V 2 bases and J 7 bases; bases outside gene matches: 10. The CDR3 loop is CASSQPPGLAEGNEQFF. In nucleotides, the CDR3 is TGTGCCAGCAGCCAACCCCCGGGACTAGCGGAAGGAAATGAGCAGTTCTTC.

The chain couples TRBV27 to TRBJ2-1, with D perhaps TRBD1 (6 bases). The V gene lost 3 bases and the J gene lost 9 bases, with 9 bases spanning the gap. Germline loops: CDR1 MNHEY, CDR2 SMNVEV (reference sequence). The length of the CDR3 is 12 residues. The CDR3 sequence is CASSLGATEQFF. As DNA, the CDR3 is TGTGCCAGCAGTTTGGGGGCAACTGAGCAGTTCTTC.

The chain has TRBV11-2 and TRBJ1-1; 8 bases line up with TRBD1. V trimming: 4 bases; J trimming: 1 base; junction bases outside the gene matches: 2. CDR1 SGHAT and CDR2 FQNNGV come from the germline V gene. This CDR3 has 14 residues. CDR3 sequence reads: CASSSDRANTEAFF. In DNA, the CDR3 is TGTGCCAGCAGCTCGGACAGGGCGAACACTGAAGCTTTCTTT.

The chain couples TRBV6-4 to TRBJ2-2, with D possibly matching TRBD2 (5 bases). Trimming shortened V by 0 bases and J by 0 bases, and 11 bases separated the two germline ends. The CDR3 is 17 residues long. CDR1 is MRHNA, CDR2 SNTAGT, per germline. The CDR3 DNA is TGTGCCAGCAGTGACTCGAACGAGGGATCGAACACCGGGGAGCTGTTTTTT. This sequence encodes CASSDSNEGSNTGELFF.

The genes are TRBV2 and TRBJ2-5, with D perhaps TRBD1 (6 bases). The V end lost 8 bases, the J end lost 1 base, and 11 bases lay between the germline ends. Germline assignment: CDR1 SNHLY and CDR2 FYNNEI. The length of the CDR3 is 13 residues. The CDR3 reads CASLNRAQETQYF. CDR3 sequence (DNA): TGTGCCAGCCTCAACAGGGCCCAAGAGACCCAGTACTTC.

The V gene is TRBV11-2, the J gene TRBJ1-2; 9 bases agree with TRBD1. Germline-derived CDR1 and CDR2 are SGHAT and FQNNGV. The V and J ends lost 5 bases and 0 bases, in that order; junction bases with no gene match: 10. The CDR3 covers 17 residues. CDR3 region: CASSKPGQGPTNYGYTF. CDR3 bases: TGTGCCAGCAGCAAACCGGGACAGGGACCTACTAACTATGGCTACACCTTC.

The chain couples TRBV2 to TRBJ1-2; 10 bases are shared with TRBD1. Germline trimming cut 9 bases from V and 7 bases from J; bases unmatched to any gene: 8. CDR1 and CDR2 (germline): SNHLY, FYNNEI. The CDR3 runs to 13 residues. CDR3 DNA sequence: TGTGCCAGAGAGGGACAGGGGTGGGCTGGCTACACCTTC. This sequence encodes CAREGQGWAGYTF.

The chain joins TRBV5-1 to TRBJ2-7; possibly TRBD2 for D (5 bases). CDR1 is SGHRS and CDR2 is YFSETQ in the germline V gene. The CDR3 runs to 21 residues. V lost 0 bases, J lost 0 bases, and 28 bases lay in between. CDR3 region: CASSLVGSPALARRSSYEQYF. The DNA for the CDR3 is TGCGCCAGCAGCTTGGTGGGTTCTCCTGCCCTAGCTCGGCGAAGCTCCTACGAGCAGTACTTC.